The entry below describes one T cell receptor beta chain. Its cognate antigen has yet to be identified. Base qualities are not provided; no much larger clone lies one nucleotide away. Receptor libraries were prepared by the immunoSEQ multiplex PCR assay. Rearranged TCR beta chain sequences were amplified using the hsTCRB Kit according to the manufacturer's protocol. Sequencing of TCRB libraries was carried out on an Illumina MiSeq. The paper's processing steps were these. The kit vendor's proprietary platform handled demultiplexing, trimming and gene mapping. Not all clones reach the TCRdb copy of this immuneACCESS table, which keeps in-frame sequences only. Checked studies attribute under half of the gap to unresolved V genes and leave the rest unexplained. The D gene and trimming were derived from the DNA, and the V and J assignments and clone size from that table. This sample is represented by tens of thousands of clones; around 82% of them were singletons. The biggest ten clones account for around 5.9% of the sample.

The data stem from a study of a mutant IDH1 vaccine in newly diagnosed glioma (dated by TCRdb to the early 2020s). Background on the whole study: Patients received eight vaccinations in weeks 1, 3, 5, 7, 11, 15, 19 and 23, corresponding to visits V03 through V10. Vaccination began 4-6 weeks after radiotherapy alone, or alongside temozolomide cycles in the chemotherapy-containing groups. Of the approximately 35 treated patients, about 62% were male and 37.5% were female, and a mean age of about 37 years was recorded. Before enrollment, patients had received standard therapy of radiotherapy alone, temozolomide alone, or radiochemotherapy with temozolomide; most received the combination. Six visits were used for peripheral blood collection: V03 (baseline), V05, V07, V10, V12 and V13. For exploratory analyses, 25 treated patients had longitudinal TCRB deep sequencing done wherever samples were available.

Beyond this particular receptor, the publication reports: It was noted by the authors that analyses of patient blood samples could not be reproduced owing to sample limitations. Pseudoprogression seemed to be unrelated to changes in the top peripheral T cell clonotypes found by TCRB sequencing. Availability determined which PBMC samples were chosen for TCRB deep sequencing. Vaccine-induced immune responses across multiple MHC alleles were detected in 85% to 95% of patients.

Including the terminal cysteine and phenylalanine, the CDR3 comprises 14 residues. Only the CDR3 portion is preserved as DNA: 42 bases, with reading frame beginning at the first base. CDR1 and CDR2, per the germline V gene, are MNHEY and SVGAGI. The trim is 0 bases for V and 2 bases for J, with a gap of 7 bases between the germline ends. The intended sense of this specimen's time point label: week 5, during vaccination. Each vaccine dose was 300 ug of a 20-mer mutant IDH1 peptide in Montanide, given subcutaneously with topical imiquimod. The donors had newly diagnosed IDH1-mutant astrocytomas of WHO grade 3 or 4 that showed loss of nuclear ATRX. The samples were drawn from NOA16, a multicentre, single-arm, open-label phase I trial in Germany that tested a mutant IDH1 peptide vaccine in humans for the first time. Genomic DNA for TCRB sequencing was isolated from EDTA blood with the DNeasy Blood and Tissue Kit.

Sequencing used PBMCs, obtained from a glioma patient whose treatment included an IDH1 peptide vaccine. This receptor was identified in a man aged 40-50 years with glioma. The rearranged segments are TRBV6-5 and TRBJ2-5, with the D gene uncertain. CDR3 reads: CASSYSSVQETQYF. The DNA sequence is as follows: TGTGCCAGCAGTTACTCTTCGGTACAAGAGACCCAGTACTTC.